This T cell receptor (beta chain) originates from a study of T cells in Graves' hyperthyroidism and ophthalmopathy. This clonotype was counted many times. Its antigen is still unknown. V gave up 6 bases and J gave up 3 bases, with 5 bases separating them. CDR3 length: 12 amino acids. Germline assignment: CDR1 MNHNS and CDR2 SASEGT. Study-wide results and caveats: Most thyroid clonotypes that were expanded above 0.001 also turned up in blood.

It was RNA transcripts that yielded the amplified TCR beta CDR3 regions. Carried out on the TCR CDR3, a first-round RT-PCR used the HTBI primer set. TCRdb re-analysed the multiplex PCR reads in MiXCR, keeping a single row per CDR3 protein. Of about 400,000 distinct CDR3 sequences listed, about 14% are singletons. Duration under 3 months, a NOSPECS grade of at least 4, and a Clinical Activity Score of at least 3 characterized the ophthalmopathy patients. The origin of this receptor is a man aged 45-60 years with Graves' ophthalmopathy. Specimen: blood. The rearrangement joins TRBV6-1 to TRBJ1-4; D remains unclear. CDR3 sequence reads: CASSRPNEKLFF. CDR3 in DNA: TGTGCCAGCAGCCGTCCTAATGAAAAACTGTTTTTT.